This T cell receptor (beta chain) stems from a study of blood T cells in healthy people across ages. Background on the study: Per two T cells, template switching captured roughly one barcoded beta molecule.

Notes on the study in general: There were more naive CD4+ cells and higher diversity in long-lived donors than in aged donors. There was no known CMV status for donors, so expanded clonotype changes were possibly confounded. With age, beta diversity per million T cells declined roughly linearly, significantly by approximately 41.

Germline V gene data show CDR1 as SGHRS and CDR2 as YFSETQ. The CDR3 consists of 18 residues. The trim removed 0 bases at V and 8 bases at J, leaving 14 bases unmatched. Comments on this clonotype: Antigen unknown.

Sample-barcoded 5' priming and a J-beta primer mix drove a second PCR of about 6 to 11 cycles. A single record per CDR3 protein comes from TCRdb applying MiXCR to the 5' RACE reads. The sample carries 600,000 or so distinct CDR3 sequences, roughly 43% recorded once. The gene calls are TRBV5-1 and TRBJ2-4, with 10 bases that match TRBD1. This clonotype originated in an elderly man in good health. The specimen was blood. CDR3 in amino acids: CASSLGQGARVTRDIQYF. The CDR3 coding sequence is TGCGCCAGCAGCTTGGGACAGGGGGCGCGGGTAACGAGGGACATTCAGTACTTC. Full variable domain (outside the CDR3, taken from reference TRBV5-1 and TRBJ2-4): KAGVTQTPRYLIKTRGQQVTLSCSPISGHRSVSWYQQTPGQGLQFLFEYFSETQRNKGNFPGRFSGRQFSNSRSEMNVSTLELGDSALYLCASSLGQGARVTRDIQYFGAGTRLSVL.